The TCR beta chain described here comes from a study of identifying expanded T cells in peripheral blood. Germline CDR1 reads SGHDT; CDR2 reads YYEEEE. Trimming shortened V by 4 bases and J by 4 bases, and 8 bases separated the two germline ends. The CDR3 is 13 amino acids. TCRdb's table, derived via immunoSEQ multiplex PCR, lists solely in-frame clones and lacks some. The sample carries roughly 61,000 clones, approximately 90% recorded once. Sequenced input: blood. The rearrangement uses TRBV5-6 and TRBJ2-2; D not resolved. This receptor was identified in a person aged 18 to 75 in good health. The CDR3 bases are TGTGCCAGCAGCCCTCAGGTCACCGGGGAGCTGTTTTTT. It specifies CASSPQVTGELFF.